These 17 T cell receptor beta chains came from one sample sequenced in a study of CD4 T cells in relation to SARS-CoV-2 and coronaviruses. TCRdb's copy holds only in-frame clones and misses some; the assay was immunoSEQ multiplex PCR. The data show fewer than 20,000 clones, over 60% seen once. Their specific antigens are unknown. Before the COVID-19 pandemic, during about 2011-2019, CD4+ T cells were taken from unexposed donors. Isolation of CD4+ T cells took place after less than twelve days in culture. Sequences were obtained from CD4+ T cells from PBMCs, cultured in vitro. The receptors were gathered from a human donor in good health.

In its sample, this clone was seen once. This rearrangement joins TRBV10-3 to TRBJ2-3, with D possibly matching TRBD1 (5 bases). Trimming pared 7 bases from V and 6 bases from J, leaving 14 bases between. The CDR3 runs to 13 residues. Germline lookup yields CDR1 ENHRY and CDR2 SYGVKD. The CDR3 is CAIKGQGRDTQYF. DNA of the CDR3: TGTGCCATCAAGGGGCAAGGGCGGGATACGCAGTATTTT.

CDR3 DNA sequence: TGTGCCAGCTACGGGTTTGAAAAACTGTTTTTT. Its translation is CASYGFEKLFF. This sequence joins TRBV2 and TRBJ1-4; D unresolved. The CDR3 is 11 residues long. The germline gives CDR1 SNHLY, CDR2 FYNNEI. With 8 bases removed from V and 7 bases from J, the gap between germline ends came to 8 bases.

This chain links TRBV19 with TRBJ2-1, with 7 nucleotides matching TRBD1. The junction had 10 bases not matched to a gene; V was cut back by 5 bases and J by 0 bases. The CDR3 totals 17 residues. Germline CDR1 is LNHDA and CDR2 is SQIVND (reference sequence). The CDR3 sequence: CASSSIQGPTSYNEQFF. The DNA for the CDR3 is TGTGCCAGTAGTTCGATACAGGGGCCTACCTCCTACAATGAGCAGTTCTTC.

The chain uses TRBV5-6 and TRBJ1-6; D remains ambiguous. The length of the CDR3 is 17 residues. The germline gives CDR1 SGHDT, CDR2 YYEEEE. V gave up 4 bases and J gave up 2 bases, with 16 bases separating them. In DNA form, the CDR3 reads TGTGCCAGCAGCATCTCGGCCCAATCTCCCTATAATTCACCCCTCCACTTT. It translates to CASSISAQSPYNSPLHF. Complete variable domain (other parts from reference TRBV5-6 and TRBJ1-6): DAGVTQSPTHLIKTRGQQVTLRCSPKSGHDTVSWYQQALGQGPQFIFQYYEEEERQRGNFPDRFSGHQFPNYSSELNVNALLLGDSALYLCASSISAQSPYNSPLHFGNGTRLTVT.

The chain has TRBV10-3 and TRBJ1-2, with 11 bases fitting TRBD1. The CDR3 sequence is 15 residues long. Trimming at V came to 7 bases and at J to 5 bases, leaving 9 bases not matched to a gene. Germline-derived CDR1 and CDR2 are ENHRY and SYGVKD. CDR3 sequence (DNA): TGTGCCATCACCTACGGGACAGGGGGTTCTTATGGCTACACCTTC. As protein: CAITYGTGGSYGYTF.

The CDR3 here is CASSSPGGNYNEQFF. CDR3 sequence (DNA): TGTGCCAGCAGCTCCCCTGGCGGGAATTACAATGAGCAGTTCTTC. The chain combines TRBV7-9 with TRBJ2-1, with D possibly TRBD2 on 6 matching bases. CDR3 length equals 15 residues. Trimming shortened V by 4 bases and J by 4 bases, and 14 bases separated the two germline ends. Germline CDR1 SEHNR, CDR2 FQNEAQ (reference sequence).

The chain combines TRBV4-1 with TRBJ1-1; 7 bases match TRBD1. The germline V gene encodes CDR1 MGHRA and CDR2 YSYEKL. V dropped 0 bases and J dropped 10; count of bases not matched to a gene: 17. CDR3 length: 17 residues. CDR3 bases: TGCGCCAGCAGCCAAGAATGGGGGACAGTGGGGGGCTTGAGAGCTTTCTTT. Translation gives CASSQEWGTVGGLRAFF.

The CDR3 loop reads CASSPTGGSGNTIYF. DNA for the CDR3: TGTGCCAGCAGCCCGACAGGGGGCTCTGGAAACACCATATATTTT. The rearrangement joins TRBV11-2 to TRBJ1-3, with 9 bases matching TRBD1. CDR3 length: 15 residues. Germline V gene lookup returns CDR1 SGHAT and CDR2 FQNNGV. The ends lost 5 bases at V and 0 bases at J; junction bases unmatched: 2.

The chain links TRBV5-1 to TRBJ2-5; 9 bases match TRBD2. V dropped 0 bases and J dropped 2; count of bases not matched to a gene: 5. The germline V gene encodes CDR1 SGHRS and CDR2 YFSETQ. This CDR3 contains 16 residues. For the CDR3, the DNA is TGCGCCAGCAGCTTGGAGGCTAGCGGGGCACAAGAGACCCAGTACTTC. This codes for CASSLEASGAQETQYF.

This clone was recorded a few times. The chain employs TRBV4-1 and TRBJ1-2; D not resolved. The germline V and J ends were trimmed by 2 bases and 4 bases, with 14 bases remaining between them. The CDR3 is 15 residues long. In germline, CDR1 is MGHRA, CDR2 YSYEKL. The CDR3 protein is CASSQPAKGSYGYTF. The CDR3 DNA sequence: TGCGCCAGCAGCCAACCTGCGAAGGGCAGCTATGGCTACACCTTC.

V and J are TRBV5-3 and TRBJ2-1, with TRBD2 as a possible D gene (5 bases). TRBV5-3 is labeled an ORF, and its function is uncertain. This CDR3 region has 17 residues. V was shortened by 3 bases and J by 5 bases, with 21 bases between the two germline ends. Here the CDR3 reads CARSYTRPTNRDNEQFF. CDR3 DNA: TGTGCCAGAAGCTACACAAGACCGACTAATCGGGACAATGAGCAGTTCTTC.

V and J are TRBV7-8 and TRBJ2-1; TRBD2 matches 12 bases. Germline V gene data show CDR1 as SGHVS and CDR2 as FQNEAQ. This CDR3 is built from 14 residues. The V segment lost 3 bases and the J segment 8 bases; nucleotides outside the gene matches: 2. The DNA of the CDR3 is TGTGCCAGCAGCTTTGCTAGCGGGAGGGATGAGCAGTTCTTC. This codes for CASSFASGRDEQFF.

The V call is TRBV6-5, the J call TRBJ1-1; D is undetermined. CDR1 is MNHEY, CDR2 SVGAGI, per germline. This CDR3 comprises 11 residues. V lost 10 bases and J lost 0, with 6 bases in between. The CDR3 DNA follows: TGTGCCACCTACATGAACACTGAAGCTTTCTTT. This sequence encodes CATYMNTEAFF.

The gene calls are TRBV10-1 and TRBJ1-2; no clear D gene. Per the germline V gene, CDR1 is WNHNN and CDR2 is SYGVQD (reference sequence). This CDR3 is 14 amino acids long. The V gene lost 0 bases and the J gene lost 5 bases, with 10 bases spanning the gap. In nucleotides, the CDR3 is TGCGCCAGCAGTGAGTCCCGCAGTTTGTATGGCTACACCTTC. It yields the protein CASSESRSLYGYTF.

J is TRBJ2-7 and V is TRBV5-5; D perhaps matches TRBD1 (5 bases). This CDR3 comprises 12 residues. Germline V gene sequence: CDR1 SGHKS, CDR2 YYEKEE (reference sequence). V was cut by 1 base and J by 7 bases, with 9 bases left in between. The CDR3 protein is CASSLTDMEQYF. In DNA, the CDR3 is TGTGCCAGCAGCTTGACGGACATGGAGCAGTACTTC. Drawing the rest from reference TRBV5-5 and TRBJ2-7, the complete variable domain is DAGVTQSPTHLIKTRGQQVTLRCSPISGHKSVSWYQQVLGQGPQFIFQYYEKEERGRGNFPDRFSARQFPNYSSELNVNALLLGDSALYLCASSLTDMEQYFGPGTRLTVT.

J is TRBJ2-3 and V is TRBV10-3, with TRBD2 matching over 11 bases. CDR3 length: 16 residues. Germline lookup yields CDR1 ENHRY and CDR2 SYGVKD. J was trimmed by 0 bases and V by 6 bases; bases with no gene match: 5. The CDR3 reads CAISPGLAESTDTQYF. Here the CDR3 DNA reads TGTGCCATCAGCCCGGGACTAGCGGAGAGCACAGATACGCAGTATTTT.

V and J are TRBV7-8 and TRBJ2-1, with D possibly matching TRBD2 (6 bases). With 5 bases removed from V and 0 bases from J, the gap between germline ends came to 26 bases. Looked up from germline, CDR1 is SGHVS and CDR2 is FQNEAQ. This CDR3 region has 20 residues. Here the CDR3 reads CASSLVAIPSGYSSYNEQFF. The CDR3 DNA sequence: TGTGCCAGCAGCCTGGTTGCCATACCCAGCGGGTATAGCTCCTACAATGAGCAGTTCTTC.